This T cell receptor (beta chain) originates from a study of shared clonotypes between healthy human individuals. Study as a whole: Donors were two women and a few men aged 18 to 49. The study, taken as a whole, reports: Genetic and exposure-history diversity was limited by the small donor number.

Of note for this clone: The antigen is not known.

V lost 4 bases, J lost 2 bases, and 12 bases lay in between. Germline-derived CDR1 and CDR2 are WNHNN and SYGVQD (reference sequence). The CDR3 covers 14 residues. Each PCR replicate from the sorted subsets contained around 0.2 ug DNA, which is about 31,000 T cell genomes. Methods used by the authors: Filtering of immunoSEQ junctional sequences could not match full-length read filtering. Using immunoSEQ multiplex PCR, the repertoire was profiled, and TCRdb retains in-frame clones only, with some absent. That table is the source of V, J and clone size, and D and trimming were worked out from the DNA. The table lists over 1.5 million clones, 95% to 99% of them singletons, with 0.4% to 0.45% in the top ten.

Sequencing was carried out using naive CD4+ T cells sorted from blood. The subset denotes: CD45RA+ positively selected. This chain joins TRBV10-1 and TRBJ2-7; possibly TRBD2 for D (5 bases). The sequence was obtained from a man aged 25-40 years in good health. The CDR3 loop reads CASSGDDYPYEQYF. The CDR3 DNA reads TGCGCCAGCAGTGGCGATGACTACCCCTACGAGCAGTACTTC.